Shown below are 27 T cell receptor beta chains from a single sample sequenced in a study of shared clonotypes between healthy human individuals. Assay: immunoSEQ multiplex PCR; the TCRdb copy retains only in-frame clones and omits some. This sample has approximately 2,300,000 clones, with around 92% found just once. Source material: naive CD4+ T cells from PBMCs. Subset here: CD45RA+ positively selected. The origin of the receptors is a man in his late teens or twenties in good health. Some clones in this sample may be carry-over from other donors' samples.

The V and J genes are TRBV2 and TRBJ1-1; D ambiguous. This CDR3 region has 14 residues. The germline CDR1 and CDR2 sequences are SNHLY and FYNNEI. Trimming left V 7 bases short and J 6 bases short, with 18 bases between. The chain's CDR3 is CASNLGGSWAEAFF. CDR3 nucleotides: TGTGCCAGCAATCTCGGCGGGAGTTGGGCTGAAGCTTTCTTT.

The chain employs TRBV4-3 and TRBJ2-1; D is perhaps TRBD1 (6 bases). From germline, CDR1 is LGHNA and CDR2 YSLEER. This CDR3 comprises 17 residues. Between the trimmed V and J ends, which lost 5 bases and 4 bases, there was a span of 21 bases. The CDR3 loop is CASSGDRPGGIYNEQFF. CDR3 coding DNA: TGCGCCAGCAGCGGTGACAGGCCGGGTGGGATATACAATGAGCAGTTCTTC.

This clone was seen once. The V call is TRBV9, the J call TRBJ2-3; D unresolved. In germline, CDR1 is SGDLS, CDR2 YYNGEE. The CDR3 covers 14 residues. Trimming removed 4 bases from V and 2 bases from J, with 11 bases in between. The CDR3 DNA reads TGTGCCAGCAGCCCCCAGGCGGTCACAGATACGCAGTATTTT. As protein: CASSPQAVTDTQYF.

The V call is TRBV19, the J call TRBJ1-2; tentative D call: TRBD1 (6 bases). Trimming cost V 6 bases and J 8 bases, with 16 bases left between them. The germline V gene has CDR1 LNHDA and CDR2 SQIVND (reference sequence). The CDR3 length is 13 residues. CDR3 in amino acids: CASSEQGFRGYTF. CDR3 sequence (DNA): TGTGCCAGTAGCGAACAGGGTTTTAGAGGCTACACCTTC.

The CDR3, as DNA: TGCAGTGCGACAGGGGCTAGTGAAGCTTTCTTT. Its translation is CSATGASEAFF. This rearrangement joins TRBV20-1 to TRBJ1-1, with 8 bases fitting TRBD1. The J segment lost 7 bases and the V segment lost 6 bases, leaving 4 bases of the junction unmatched. CDR3 length equals 11 residues. The germline V gene has CDR1 DFQATT and CDR2 SNEGSKA (reference sequence).

The chain joins TRBV5-1 to TRBJ2-7; TRBD1 might be the D (5 bases). The length of the CDR3 is 18 residues. The V end was cut by 0 bases, the J end by 2 bases, with 21 bases between. Germline CDR1 is SGHRS and CDR2 is YFSETQ. CDR3 sequence: CASSLGSLRWTQPYEQYF. CDR3 sequence (DNA): TGCGCCAGCAGCTTGGGAAGCCTTCGTTGGACACAACCCTACGAGCAGTACTTC.

This clone was observed once. The V and J genes are TRBV6-6 and TRBJ2-7; 9 bases align to TRBD1. The J segment lost 3 bases and the V segment lost 6 bases, leaving 12 bases of the junction unmatched. Germline CDR1 and CDR2: MNHNY and SVGAGI (reference sequence). The CDR3 is made up of 16 amino acids. The CDR3 protein is CASRDSGGQGHYEQYF. DNA for the CDR3: TGTGCCAGCAGGGATTCCGGGGGACAGGGTCACTACGAGCAGTACTTC.

The chain couples TRBV11-2 to TRBJ1-5; D gene unclear. The V gene lost 0 bases and the J gene lost 9 bases, with 6 bases spanning the gap. There are 12 residues in the CDR3. Germline V gene data show CDR1 as SGHAT and CDR2 as FQNNGV. The CDR3 DNA sequence: TGTGCCAGCAGCTTAGATCGAGGGCCCCAGCATTTT. This gives the protein CASSLDRGPQHF.

J is TRBJ2-6 and V is TRBV11-3; D unclear. Germline CDR1 and CDR2: SGHNT and YENEEA. Deletions cut 5 bases from V and 10 bases from J, with 12 bases between. The CDR3 is made up of 13 amino acids. The CDR3 region has the DNA TGTGCCAGCAGCCGTTCAGATGCAAACGTCCTGACTTTC. Its protein is CASSRSDANVLTF.

The chain links TRBV30 to TRBJ2-1; 7 bases fit TRBD2. Trimming cost V 5 bases and J 6 bases; bases outside gene matches: 13. This CDR3 spans 15 amino acids. The germline gives CDR1 GTSNPN, CDR2 SVGIG (reference sequence). As DNA, the CDR3 is TGTGCCTGGCGCTTGTGGGCGGGAGTCGGCAATGAGCAGTTCTTC. Its translation is CAWRLWAGVGNEQFF.

Points on this clone: The identical CDR3 is also encoded by other nucleotide sequences in the sample. The CDR3 DNA follows: TGTGCCAGCAGCTTAGGGCTAGCGGGAGGGGATACGCAGTATTTT. Translation gives CASSLGLAGGDTQYF. The chain links TRBV11-1 to TRBJ2-3; 12 bases map to TRBD2. Germline V gene sequence: CDR1 SGHAT, CDR2 FQDESV (reference sequence). The CDR3 has 15 residues. The V segment lost 1 base and the J segment 6 bases; nucleotides outside the gene matches: 2.

J is TRBJ1-4 and V is TRBV30; D unclear. The V end was cut by 0 bases, the J end by 7 bases, with 15 bases between. The CDR3 spans 15 residues. CDR1 is GTSNPN, CDR2 SVGIG, per germline (reference sequence). CDR3 region: CAWSVTWGWGEKLFF. CDR3 sequence (DNA): TGTGCCTGGAGTGTAACATGGGGATGGGGTGAAAAACTGTTTTTT.

Here the CDR3 DNA reads TGTGCCATCAAAGGGGCAGTCACTGAAGCTTTCTTT. It codes for CAIKGAVTEAFF. The rearrangement links TRBV10-3 to TRBJ1-1, with D possibly TRBD1 on 5 matching bases. CDR3 length: 12 amino acids. V lost 7 bases and J 4 bases, leaving 10 bases between the germline ends. Per germline, CDR1 ENHRY and CDR2 SYGVKD.

The gene calls are TRBV5-5 and TRBJ1-3; the D is unclear. The ends were cut back, 0 bases at V and 8 bases at J, with 3 bases in the middle. The CDR3 is 11 amino acids. The germline CDR1 and CDR2 sequences are SGHKS and YYEKEE (reference sequence). CDR3 loop: CASSLEDTIYF. CDR3 in DNA: TGTGCCAGCAGCTTGGAGGACACCATATATTTT.

The CDR3 is CASSYPTAYGYTF. In nucleotides, the CDR3 is TGTGCCAGCAGCTACCCGACAGCCTATGGCTACACCTTC. This chain joins TRBV11-2 and TRBJ1-2; D possibly corresponds to TRBD1 (5 bases). The CDR3 is 13 residues long. Between the trimmed V and J ends, which lost 4 bases and 4 bases, there was a span of 10 bases. Germline V gene sequence: CDR1 SGHAT, CDR2 FQNNGV. Supplemented by reference TRBV11-2 and TRBJ1-2, the full variable domain reads EAGVAQSPRYKIIEKRQSVAFWCNPISGHATLYWYQQILGQGPKLLIQFQNNGVVDDSQLPKDRFSAERLKGVDSTLKIQPAKLEDSAVYLCASSYPTAYGYTFGSGTRLTVV.

The rearrangement joins TRBV5-6 to TRBJ1-3; tentatively, D is TRBD1 (6 bases). The germline V gene encodes CDR1 SGHDT and CDR2 YYEEEE. V lost 0 bases and J 0 bases, leaving 10 bases between the germline ends. There are 16 residues in the CDR3. CDR3 nucleotide sequence: TGTGCCAGCAGCTTGGGGGACATTTACTCTGGAAACACCATATATTTT. Amino acids: CASSLGDIYSGNTIYF.

V usage is TRBV10-1 and J usage is TRBJ1-1, with unresolved D. Germline CDR1 is WNHNN and CDR2 is SYGVQD (reference sequence). Deletions cut 4 bases from V and 1 base from J, with 7 bases between. This CDR3 region has 13 residues. Here the CDR3 reads CASSVRPNTEAFF. In DNA form, the CDR3 reads TGCGCCAGCAGTGTTAGACCGAACACTGAAGCTTTCTTT.

On this clone itself: The same CDR3 also results from other DNA sequences found in this sample. The CDR3 loop reads CASSLRGQGETQYF. The DNA for the CDR3 is TGCGCCAGCAGCTTGAGGGGACAGGGAGAGACCCAGTACTTC. The chain couples TRBV5-1 to TRBJ2-5; 9 nucleotides align to TRBD1. Per the germline V gene, CDR1 is SGHRS and CDR2 is YFSETQ. Trimming removed 1 base from V and 4 bases from J; junction bases left unmatched: 2. The CDR3 has 14 amino acids.

This chain joins TRBV28 and TRBJ2-7, with D possibly being TRBD1 (5 bases). Germline CDR1 is MDHEN and CDR2 is SYDVKM. This CDR3 has 15 amino acids. The germline V and J ends were trimmed by 7 bases and 3 bases, with 19 bases remaining between them. The CDR3 is CASTPGWGRYYEQYF. The CDR3 bases are TGTGCCAGCACCCCCGGATGGGGCAGGTACTACGAGCAGTACTTC.

This chain joins TRBV6-1 and TRBJ2-7, with D possibly being TRBD1 (6 bases). CDR3 size: 14 residues. Germline CDR1 reads MNHNS; CDR2 reads SASEGT. V was pared by 4 bases and J by 0 bases, with 10 bases between. The DNA of the CDR3 is TGTGCCAGCAGTGTGGTCAGGGGCTCCTACGAGCAGTACTTC. Translation gives CASSVVRGSYEQYF.

The chain joins TRBV9 to TRBJ2-2; tentatively, D is TRBD2 (6 bases). Looked up from germline, CDR1 is SGDLS and CDR2 is YYNGEE. The CDR3 is 15 residues long. The V end was cut by 6 bases, the J end by 5 bases, with 17 bases between. The DNA for the CDR3 is TGTGCCAGCAACCGGGAGCCTAGCGAGACCGGGGAGCTGTTTTTT. Translating gives CASNREPSETGELFF.

J is TRBJ2-7 and V is TRBV5-1; D is perhaps TRBD1 or TRBD2 (5 bases each). The V gene's germline CDR1 is SGHRS and CDR2 YFSETQ. Trimming left V 4 bases short and J 5 bases short, with 19 bases between. There are 15 residues in the CDR3. The CDR3 loop reads CASSTRRQGVHEQYF. CDR3 nucleotides: TGCGCCAGCAGCACACGCCGGCAGGGAGTCCACGAGCAGTACTTC.

This sequence joins TRBV29-1 and TRBJ1-1, with a possible D match to TRBD1 (6 bases). The CDR3 consists of 12 residues. Germline CDR1 is SQVTM and CDR2 is ANQGSEA. Here the CDR3 reads CRIRGGDTEAFF. CDR3 bases: TGCAGAATTAGGGGGGGGGACACTGAAGCTTTCTTT.

The count of this clone is one. The CDR3 DNA is TGTGCCAGCCCTGGGGGGTCCTGGGGTACGCAGTATTTT. Amino acid sequence: CASPGGSWGTQYF. The J gene is TRBJ2-3, the V gene TRBV6-9; possibly TRBD2 for D (6 bases). CDR3 length: 13 amino acids. Germline CDR1 MNHGY, CDR2 SVAAGI. The V end lost 8 bases, the J end lost 8 bases, and 17 bases lay between the germline ends.

A remark on this clone: Other DNA variants within this sample encode the same CDR3. The chain couples TRBV6-5 to TRBJ1-3; D call uncertain. The V and J ends lost 5 bases and 4 bases respectively, with 9 bases between them. CDR1 MNHEY and CDR2 SVGAGI come from the germline V gene. The CDR3 covers 13 residues. Written as DNA, the CDR3 is TGTGCCAGCAGTCTGCCGGGGGGAAACACCATATATTTT. Encoded protein: CASSLPGGNTIYF.

The V gene is TRBV18, the J gene TRBJ2-7; possibly TRBD1 or TRBD2 for D (5 bases each). The germline gives CDR1 KGHSH, CDR2 LQKENI. V lost 2 bases, J lost 0 bases, and 14 bases lay in between. There are 16 residues in the CDR3. CDR3 in DNA: TGTGCCAGCTCACCAACTGGGACCGGGACCTCCTACGAGCAGTACTTC. Translating gives CASSPTGTGTSYEQYF.

This clone was picked up one time. This specimen includes other DNA sequences encoding the same CDR3. V gene TRBV11-2 combines with J gene TRBJ1-4; D uncertain. The CDR3 is 13 amino acids. Germline CDR1 and CDR2: SGHAT and FQNNGV. The germline V and J ends were trimmed by 0 bases and 7 bases, with 6 bases remaining between them. The CDR3 coding sequence is TGTGCCAGCAGCTTAGATCGAGTTGAAAAACTGTTTTTT. It is translated as CASSLDRVEKLFF. Supplemented by reference TRBV11-2 and TRBJ1-4, the full variable domain reads EAGVAQSPRYKIIEKRQSVAFWCNPISGHATLYWYQQILGQGPKLLIQFQNNGVVDDSQLPKDRFSAERLKGVDSTLKIQPAKLEDSAVYLCASSLDRVEKLFFGSGTQLSVL.